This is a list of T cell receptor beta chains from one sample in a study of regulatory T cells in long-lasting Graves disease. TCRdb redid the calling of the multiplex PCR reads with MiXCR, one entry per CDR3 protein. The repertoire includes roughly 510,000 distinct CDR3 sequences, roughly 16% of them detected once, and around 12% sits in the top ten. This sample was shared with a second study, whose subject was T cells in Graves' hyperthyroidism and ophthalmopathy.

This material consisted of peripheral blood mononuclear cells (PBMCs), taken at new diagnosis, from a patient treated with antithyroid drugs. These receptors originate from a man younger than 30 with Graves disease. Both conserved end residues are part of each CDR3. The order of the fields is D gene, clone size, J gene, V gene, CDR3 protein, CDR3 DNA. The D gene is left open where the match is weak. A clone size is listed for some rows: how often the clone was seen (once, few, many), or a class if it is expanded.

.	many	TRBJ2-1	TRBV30	CAWSRVSSYNEQFF	TGTGCCTGGAGTCGTGTGAGCTCCTACAATGAGCAGTTCTTC
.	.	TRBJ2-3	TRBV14	CASSQERIAQYF	TGTGCCAGCAGCCAAGAAAGGATCGCGCAGTATTTT
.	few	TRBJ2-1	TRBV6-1	CASGWGKGAYNEQFF	TGTGCCAGCGGGTGGGGGAAGGGTGCCTACAATGAGCAGTTCTTC
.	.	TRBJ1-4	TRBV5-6	CASSRAAGGYEKLFF	TGTGCCAGCAGCCGAGCCGCCGGGGGCTATGAAAAACTGTTTTTT
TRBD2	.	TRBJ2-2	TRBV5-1	CASSAPGTSGSTGELFF	TGCGCCAGCAGCGCTCCTGGGACTAGCGGAAGCACCGGGGAGCTGTTTTTT
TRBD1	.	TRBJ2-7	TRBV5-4	CASSLGGQGEYEQYF	TGTGCCAGCAGCTTGGGTGGACAGGGTGAATACGAGCAGTACTTC
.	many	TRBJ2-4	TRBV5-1	CASRGTSEYIQYF	TGCGCCAGCCGCGGGACATCCGAGTACATTCAGTACTTC
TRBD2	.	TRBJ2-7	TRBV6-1	CASTSSSGIYEQYF	TGTGCCAGCACGTCGTCTAGCGGAATCTACGAGCAGTACTTC
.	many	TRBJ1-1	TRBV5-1	CASSLVLGQNTEAFF	TGCGCCAGCAGCTTGGTTCTCGGACAGAACACTGAAGCTTTCTTT
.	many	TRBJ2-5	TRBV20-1	CSAREMGRQETQYF	TGCAGTGCTAGAGAAATGGGGAGGCAAGAGACCCAGTACTTC
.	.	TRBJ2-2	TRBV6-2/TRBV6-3	CASSDAMGLFF	TGTGCCAGCAGTGATGCAATGGGGCTGTTTTTT